A selection of T cell receptor beta chains follows, all from one sample in a study of blood T cell repertoires in COVID-19. Assay: immunoSEQ multiplex PCR; the TCRdb copy retains only in-frame clones and omits some. This sample has about 370,000 clones, with more than 85% found just once. The specimen was PBMCs or T cells enriched from blood (not recorded which). The origin of the receptors is a woman aged 40 to 50 who had been exposed to COVID-19. Both conserved end residues are part of each CDR3. A D gene is named only where the DNA matches it firmly. Clone size, where shown, is once, few, many, or a class for clones that have expanded.

d_gene: -; j_gene: TRBJ2-3; abundance: -; v_gene: TRBV7-2; CDR3nt: TGTGCCAGCAGCTTAGCGTCGGGTCCGACAGATACGCAGTATTTT; CDR3aa: CASSLASGPTDTQYF
d_gene: TRBD1; j_gene: TRBJ1-1; abundance: -; v_gene: TRBV11-2; CDR3nt: TGTGCCAGCAGCTTGTTGACAGGGGGTTTTGAAGCTTTCTTT; CDR3aa: CASSLLTGGFEAFF
d_gene: -; j_gene: TRBJ1-2; abundance: -; v_gene: TRBV7-2; CDR3nt: TGTGCCAGCAGCTTAGCGTCTTCTGTTGGCTACACCTTC; CDR3aa: CASSLASSVGYTF
d_gene: -; j_gene: TRBJ1-1; abundance: -; v_gene: TRBV6-1; CDR3nt: TGTGCCAGCAGTGAATTGTTCCCACGGGGAACTGAAGCTTTCTTT; CDR3aa: CASSELFPRGTEAFF
d_gene: -; j_gene: TRBJ2-7; abundance: -; v_gene: TRBV5-4; CDR3nt: TGTGCCAGCAGCCCTGGGAAGGGGATGACCTACGAGCAGTACTTC; CDR3aa: CASSPGKGMTYEQYF
d_gene: -; j_gene: TRBJ1-4; abundance: -; v_gene: TRBV25-1; CDR3nt: TGTGCCAGCAGAGGTAGCGGGGCTAATGAAAAACTGTTTTTT; CDR3aa: CASRGSGANEKLFF
d_gene: TRBD2; j_gene: TRBJ2-7; abundance: -; v_gene: TRBV6-1; CDR3nt: TGTGCCAGCAGTGACCGCTACGGGAGGCCCCGGGACCGATATAACGAGCAGTACTTC; CDR3aa: CASSDRYGRPRDRYNEQYF
d_gene: -; j_gene: TRBJ1-2; abundance: -; v_gene: TRBV5-1; CDR3nt: TGCGCCAGCAGGCCTCCGGGAGTCAGTTCGGCTGGCTACACCTTC; CDR3aa: CASRPPGVSSAGYTF
d_gene: -; j_gene: TRBJ2-1; abundance: -; v_gene: TRBV29-1; CDR3nt: TGCAGCGTTGGGGGGGGGCACAATGAGCAGTTCTTC; CDR3aa: CSVGGGHNEQFF
d_gene: TRBD1; j_gene: TRBJ2-4; abundance: once; v_gene: TRBV7-8; CDR3nt: TGTGCCAGCAGCCCCTGGACAGGGGCCGATCAGTACTTC; CDR3aa: CASSPWTGADQYF
d_gene: TRBD1; j_gene: TRBJ1-4; abundance: -; v_gene: TRBV27; CDR3nt: TGTGCCAGCGGACAGGTGATTAATGAAAAACTGTTTTTT; CDR3aa: CASGQVINEKLFF
d_gene: TRBD1; j_gene: TRBJ2-7; abundance: -; v_gene: TRBV3-1/TRBV3-2; CDR3nt: TGTGCCAGCAGCCTCCGACAGGGGCTGGGTTACGAGCAGTACTTC; CDR3aa: CASSLRQGLGYEQYF
d_gene: -; j_gene: TRBJ2-7; abundance: -; v_gene: TRBV6-5; CDR3nt: TGTGCCAGCAGTTACGTCCCAGGGTCTCTCGAGCAGTACTTC; CDR3aa: CASSYVPGSLEQYF
d_gene: TRBD1; j_gene: TRBJ1-4; abundance: -; v_gene: TRBV7-9; CDR3nt: TGTGCCAGCAGCTTGAGACAGGGGGTAGGAGGTGAAAAACTGTTTTTT; CDR3aa: CASSLRQGVGGEKLFF
d_gene: -; j_gene: TRBJ2-5; abundance: -; v_gene: TRBV29-1; CDR3nt: TGCAGCGTTTCCCTCGGCAGGGCCCCACCCAGGTCAGAGACCCAGTACTTC; CDR3aa: CSVSLGRAPPRSETQYF
d_gene: -; j_gene: TRBJ2-7; abundance: -; v_gene: TRBV15; CDR3nt: TGTGCCACCAGCAGATACGGGACTGGCTACGAGCAGTACTTC; CDR3aa: CATSRYGTGYEQYF
d_gene: TRBD1; j_gene: TRBJ1-2; abundance: few; v_gene: TRBV6-5; CDR3nt: TGTGCCAGCAGTTACTCGAGGACAGGCTATGGCTACACCTTC; CDR3aa: CASSYSRTGYGYTF
d_gene: TRBD1; j_gene: TRBJ2-5; abundance: -; v_gene: TRBV3-1/TRBV3-2; CDR3nt: TGTGCCAGCAGCTCCCGGACAGGGGGTGTGGAGACCCAGTACTTC; CDR3aa: CASSSRTGGVETQYF
d_gene: TRBD2; j_gene: TRBJ2-3; abundance: -; v_gene: TRBV12-5; CDR3nt: TGTGCTAGTGGTTTGGTCCCGACTAGCGGGGGGCCCACAGATACGCAGTATTTT; CDR3aa: CASGLVPTSGGPTDTQYF
d_gene: -; j_gene: TRBJ2-2; abundance: -; v_gene: TRBV30; CDR3nt: TGTGCCTGGTCGCTCTCGGGTGGAGTTGGCACCGGGGAGCTGTTTTTT; CDR3aa: CAWSLSGGVGTGELFF
d_gene: TRBD2; j_gene: TRBJ2-1; abundance: few; v_gene: TRBV7-9; CDR3nt: TGTGCCAGCATCCGTAGCGGGAGCTCCTACAATGAGCAGTTCTTC; CDR3aa: CASIRSGSSYNEQFF
d_gene: -; j_gene: TRBJ1-3; abundance: -; v_gene: TRBV7-2; CDR3nt: TGTGCCAGCAGGCCAGGGGTCTCTGGAAACACCATATATTTT; CDR3aa: CASRPGVSGNTIYF
d_gene: -; j_gene: TRBJ2-3; abundance: -; v_gene: TRBV5-8; CDR3nt: TGTGCCAGCAGCCCGGGGACACAGATAAAATCCGATACGCAGTATTTT; CDR3aa: CASSPGTQIKSDTQYF
d_gene: -; j_gene: TRBJ2-5; abundance: -; v_gene: TRBV7-7; CDR3nt: TGTGCTAGCAGTTATACAGGGTTCGTTGGCGAGACCCAGTACTTC; CDR3aa: CASSYTGFVGETQYF
d_gene: -; j_gene: TRBJ1-5; abundance: few; v_gene: TRBV3-1/TRBV3-2; CDR3nt: TGTGCCAGCAGCCATAATGCAGGGGTTAGCAATCAGCCCCAGCATTTT; CDR3aa: CASSHNAGVSNQPQHF
d_gene: -; j_gene: TRBJ1-3; abundance: -; v_gene: TRBV19; CDR3nt: TGTGCCAGTAGTCATAACGCCGGAGCTGGAAACACCATATATTTT; CDR3aa: CASSHNAGAGNTIYF
d_gene: -; j_gene: TRBJ1-3; abundance: once; v_gene: TRBV11-3; CDR3nt: TGTGCCAGCAGCTCTGGAGAAGGCCACTCTGGAAACACCATATATTTT; CDR3aa: CASSSGEGHSGNTIYF
d_gene: TRBD1; j_gene: TRBJ1-5; abundance: -; v_gene: TRBV7-9; CDR3nt: TGTGCCAGCAGCTTAGCGCGGGACAGCTATAGCAATCAGCCCCAGCATTTT; CDR3aa: CASSLARDSYSNQPQHF
d_gene: -; j_gene: TRBJ1-2; abundance: -; v_gene: TRBV5-8; CDR3nt: TGTGCCAGCAGCTTGGAGTATGCACAGACTAACTATGGCTACACCTTC; CDR3aa: CASSLEYAQTNYGYTF
d_gene: TRBD2; j_gene: TRBJ2-3; abundance: -; v_gene: TRBV3-1/TRBV3-2; CDR3nt: TGTGCCAGCAGCCAATATGGGACTAGTACCTCAGATACGCAGTATTTT; CDR3aa: CASSQYGTSTSDTQYF
d_gene: TRBD1; j_gene: TRBJ1-1; abundance: -; v_gene: TRBV18; CDR3nt: TGTGCCAGCTCACCACTGACAGGGGGCGAGGACACTGAAGCTTTCTTT; CDR3aa: CASSPLTGGEDTEAFF
d_gene: -; j_gene: TRBJ1-6; abundance: -; v_gene: TRBV3-1/TRBV3-2; CDR3nt: TGTGCCAGCAGCCAAGATTTCAGGAATTCACCCCTCCACTTT; CDR3aa: CASSQDFRNSPLHF
d_gene: TRBD2; j_gene: TRBJ2-1; abundance: once; v_gene: TRBV7-2; CDR3nt: TGTGCCAGCAGCTTAGCGGCGGGAGTAGCCCCTGAGCAGTTCTTC; CDR3aa: CASSLAAGVAPEQFF
d_gene: -; j_gene: TRBJ1-3; abundance: -; v_gene: TRBV5-1; CDR3nt: TGCGCCAGCAGCTCTACTGTACAGGGAACTGGAAACACCATATATTTT; CDR3aa: CASSSTVQGTGNTIYF
d_gene: -; j_gene: TRBJ2-5; abundance: once; v_gene: TRBV7-3; CDR3nt: TGTGCCAGCAGCCGGACAGTTGACTCACTGACCCAGTACTTC; CDR3aa: CASSRTVDSLTQYF
d_gene: -; j_gene: TRBJ2-2; abundance: -; v_gene: TRBV19; CDR3nt: TGTGCCAGTATCTGGACTGGGGGGACCGGGGAGCTGTTTTTT; CDR3aa: CASIWTGGTGELFF
d_gene: -; j_gene: TRBJ2-2; abundance: few; v_gene: TRBV7-2; CDR3nt: TGTGCCAGCAGCTTTGCGCGGGGCGGGGAGCTGTTTTTT; CDR3aa: CASSFARGGELFF
d_gene: -; j_gene: TRBJ2-7; abundance: -; v_gene: TRBV7-2; CDR3nt: TGTGCCAGCAGCTTAGCGCACGGCTACGAGCAGTACTTC; CDR3aa: CASSLAHGYEQYF
d_gene: -; j_gene: TRBJ2-7; abundance: -; v_gene: TRBV5-1; CDR3nt: TGCGCCAGCAGCTTAAGACGGAGCTCCTACGAGCAGTACTTC; CDR3aa: CASSLRRSSYEQYF
d_gene: -; j_gene: TRBJ1-2; abundance: -; v_gene: TRBV7-2; CDR3nt: TGTGCCAGCAGCTTAGCGGCCTTTAACTATGGCTACACCTTC; CDR3aa: CASSLAAFNYGYTF
d_gene: TRBD2; j_gene: TRBJ2-4; abundance: -; v_gene: TRBV15; CDR3nt: TGTGCCACCAGCAGAGATGTGCCAGCGGGGATAGCCAAAAACATTCAGTACTTC; CDR3aa: CATSRDVPAGIAKNIQYF
d_gene: TRBD1; j_gene: TRBJ2-7; abundance: -; v_gene: TRBV7-9; CDR3nt: TGTGCCAGCAGCTTAGCGGACAGGGGATTGTACGAGCAGTACTTC; CDR3aa: CASSLADRGLYEQYF
d_gene: TRBD1; j_gene: TRBJ1-4; abundance: -; v_gene: TRBV18; CDR3nt: TGTGCCAGCTCACCACCTGTCGGGACAGAGGATGAAAAACTGTTTTTT; CDR3aa: CASSPPVGTEDEKLFF
d_gene: -; j_gene: TRBJ1-4; abundance: -; v_gene: TRBV5-6; CDR3nt: TGTGCCAGCAGCTTGAACCCTAATAATGAAAAACTGTTTTTT; CDR3aa: CASSLNPNNEKLFF
d_gene: TRBD2; j_gene: TRBJ2-5; abundance: -; v_gene: TRBV5-1; CDR3nt: TGCGCCAGCAGCACAGGACTAGCGGGGGGCCAAGAGACCCAGTACTTC; CDR3aa: CASSTGLAGGQETQYF
d_gene: -; j_gene: TRBJ2-1; abundance: -; v_gene: TRBV19; CDR3nt: TGTGCCAGTAGTATATTGGAAGGGAGTAATGAGCAGTTCTTC; CDR3aa: CASSILEGSNEQFF
d_gene: -; j_gene: TRBJ1-1; abundance: -; v_gene: TRBV19; CDR3nt: TGTGCCAGTAGCACCCTTCAGGGTCTCACTGAAGCTTTCTTT; CDR3aa: CASSTLQGLTEAFF
d_gene: TRBD1; j_gene: TRBJ2-1; abundance: -; v_gene: TRBV5-3; CDR3nt: TGTGCCAGAAGCTCTGACAGGGGCCGGGTCAATGAGCAGTTCTTC; CDR3aa: CARSSDRGRVNEQFF
d_gene: -; j_gene: TRBJ2-5; abundance: -; v_gene: TRBV19; CDR3nt: TGTGCCAGTAGTATAGACAGGGGTGAGACCCAGTACTTC; CDR3aa: CASSIDRGETQYF
d_gene: TRBD1; j_gene: TRBJ1-2; abundance: -; v_gene: TRBV7-7; CDR3nt: TGTGCTAGCAGCTCGCGGACAGGGGGCCCAGCCTTAGAGGGCTACACCTTC; CDR3aa: CASSSRTGGPALEGYTF
d_gene: TRBD1; j_gene: TRBJ1-2; abundance: -; v_gene: TRBV7-2; CDR3nt: TGTGCCAGCAGCCTCGGACAGGGGGGTCAGGGTGGCTACACCTTC; CDR3aa: CASSLGQGGQGGYTF
d_gene: TRBD1; j_gene: TRBJ2-5; abundance: -; v_gene: TRBV7-2; CDR3nt: TGTGCCAGCAGCTCCCAGACAGGGATCCAAGAGACCCAGTACTTC; CDR3aa: CASSSQTGIQETQYF
d_gene: TRBD1; j_gene: TRBJ1-2; abundance: once; v_gene: TRBV5-6; CDR3nt: TGTGCCAGCAGCTCTCAGGGGACAGCCCGCTATGGCTACACCTTC; CDR3aa: CASSSQGTARYGYTF